This TCR beta chain originates from a study of blood T cells in healthy people across ages. For the second PCR, which ran for about 6 to 12 cycles, a sample-barcoded 5' primer and a J-beta primer mix were used. TCRdb independently ran MiXCR on the 5' RACE reads; one entry per CDR3 protein. The sample carries hundreds of thousands of distinct CDR3 sequences, about 26% recorded once. Per germline, CDR1 LGHDT and CDR2 YNNKEL (reference sequence). The CDR3 is 17 residues long. J gave up 6 bases and V 4 bases, and 9 bases lay outside the gene matches. The sample holds a few counts of this clonotype. Researchers report isolating at least 7 million PBMCs per sample. These same records also appear under a second study, on T cells of mothers and their children.

This TCR was recovered from a boy aged 10-17 years in good health. The sequenced material came from blood. The chain recombines TRBV3-1 with TRBJ2-3, with 14 bases identical to TRBD2. DNA of the CDR3: TGTGCCAGCAGCCCGACTAGCGGGGGGGCGAAGGGTGATACGCAGTATTTT. Protein sequence: CASSPTSGGAKGDTQYF.